Following are 18 T cell receptor beta chains from one sample sequenced in a study of spatial heterogeneity in lung cancer. Study conclusions and caveats: Tumor mutation counts were tracked by expanded intratumoral alpha and beta TCR counts.

Via MiXCR, TCRdb re-called the 5' RACE reads, giving one row per CDR3 protein. The table has nearly 11,000 distinct CDR3 sequences, around 5.2% seen once; the top ten hold around 11%. These receptors have no known antigen. The time point denotes: sample taken at primary tumor resection. Sequences were derived from lung tumor tissue, sampled at surgery. These TCRs come from a male donor with early-stage non-small cell lung cancer.

This clonotype was seen repeatedly, ten times or more. This beta chain is an off-target read within a library intended for alpha chains, so its frequency means little. The CDR3 region has the DNA TGTGCCAGCAGTTACGTTCTAGCGGGGGGACGAGAGACCCAGTACTTC. Its translation: CASSYVLAGGRETQYF. This chain joins TRBV6-6 and TRBJ2-5; 11 bases map to TRBD2. The germline V gene has CDR1 MNHNY and CDR2 SVGAGI (reference sequence). V dropped 2 bases and J dropped 4; count of bases not matched to a gene: 6. The CDR3 contains 16 residues.

This clonotype was recorded many times. A library prepared for alpha chains yielded this beta chain as an off-target read; its size is of little meaning. The chain carries TRBV4-1 and TRBJ1-5; the D is unclear. V was shortened by 3 bases and J by 3 bases, with 18 bases between the two germline ends. The CDR3 spans 17 residues. Looked up from germline, CDR1 is MGHRA and CDR2 is YSYEKL. The DNA of the CDR3 is TGCGCCAGCAGCCAGGATTCGGGCTCTGGGCTCAATCAGCCCCAGCATTTT. This translates into CASSQDSGSGLNQPQHF.

There are many counts of this clonotype. Because the library targeted alpha chains, this beta chain is an off-target read whose size means little. The V gene is TRBV3-1, the J gene TRBJ2-1; either TRBD1 or TRBD2 may supply D (5 bases each). Between the trimmed V and J ends, which lost 1 base and 2 bases, there was a span of 9 bases. The CDR3 runs 15 residues. Germline V gene lookup returns CDR1 LGHDT and CDR2 YNNKEL (reference sequence). For the CDR3, the DNA is TGTGCCAGCAGCCAAGTGCAGGGAGCCTACAATGAGCAGTTCTTC. It encodes CASSQVQGAYNEQFF.

In its sample, this clonotype was seen many times. Since it is a stray read in a library aimed at alpha chains, this beta chain has a size that is not meaningful. The chain carries TRBV2 and TRBJ1-2, with a possible D match to TRBD1 (6 bases). Germline CDR1 is SNHLY and CDR2 is FYNNEI. Between the trimmed V and J ends, which lost 2 bases and 5 bases, there was a span of 9 bases. The CDR3 totals 13 residues. CDR3 nucleotide sequence: TGTGCCAGCAGTGAACAGGGGCAGTATGGCTACACCTTC. The encoded protein is CASSEQGQYGYTF. Looking up the rest from reference TRBV2 and TRBJ1-2 gives the full variable domain: EPEVTQTPSHQVTQMGQEVILRCVPISNHLYFYWYRQILGQKVEFLVSFYNNEISEKSEIFDDQFSVERPDGSNFTLKIRSTKLEDSAMYFCASSEQGQYGYTFGSGTRLTVV.

This clonotype has at least ten counts. The library was designed around alpha chains, so this beta chain is a stray read whose abundance carries little weight. V gene TRBV9 combines with J gene TRBJ1-1, with 10 nucleotides matching TRBD1. Germline lookup yields CDR1 SGDLS and CDR2 YYNGEE. CDR3 length: 15 residues. V gave up 2 bases and J gave up 1 base; unmatched junction bases: 2. The DNA of the CDR3 is TGTGCCAGCAGCGTGGGACAGGGGCGGAACACTGAAGCTTTCTTT. Translated, it gives CASSVGQGRNTEAFF.

This clonotype was observed many times. Being off target in a library aimed at alpha chains, this beta chain has a size of little meaning. The V gene is TRBV7-2, the J gene TRBJ2-3; unclear D gene. The germline V and J ends were trimmed by 1 base and 2 bases, with 4 bases remaining between them. The germline V gene encodes CDR1 SGHTA and CDR2 FQGNSA. This CDR3 spans 13 amino acids. In DNA form, the CDR3 reads TGTGCCAGCAGCTTAGGGTACACAGATACGCAGTATTTT. Its translation: CASSLGYTDTQYF. The full variable domain, in which reference TRBV7-2 and TRBJ2-3 provide the parts outside the CDR3, is GAGVSQSPSNKVTEKGKDVELRCDPISGHTALYWYRQSLGQGLEFLIYFQGNSAPDKSGLPSDRFSAERTGGSVSTLTIQRTQQEDSAVYLCASSLGYTDTQYFGPGTRLTVL.

This clonotype was counted many times. With the library built for alpha chains, this beta chain is off target and its frequency is not meaningful. The gene calls are TRBV5-1 and TRBJ2-7; tentative D call: TRBD1 (5 bases). Trimming took 2 bases from V and 5 from J, leaving 14 bases between them. From germline, CDR1 is SGHRS and CDR2 YFSETQ. This CDR3 spans 14 amino acids. CDR3 bases: TGCGCCAGCAGCTTCCGATCCCTAGGGGACGAGCAGTACTTC. Protein product: CASSFRSLGDEQYF.

The table lists this clonotype with many counts. Since the library was made to target alpha chains, this beta chain is a stray read and its abundance is not meaningful. The chain couples TRBV7-9 to TRBJ2-7; D not resolved. Germline V gene lookup returns CDR1 SEHNR and CDR2 FQNEAQ (reference sequence). Trimming cost V 1 base and J 7 bases, with 8 bases left between them. This CDR3 comprises 12 residues. The CDR3 loop reads CASSLGSGEQYF. The CDR3 DNA is TGTGCCAGCAGCTTAGGCTCTGGAGAGCAGTACTTC.

There are many counts of this clonotype. A read error may account for a junction end that differs from germline. This beta chain lies outside the target of a library built for alpha chains; its clone size means little. This sequence joins TRBV12-3 or TRBV12-4 and TRBJ2-1; TRBD2 agrees at 12 bases. This CDR3 comprises 14 residues. CDR3 protein: CASSLAGGSNEQFF. The CDR3 nucleotides read TGTGCCAGCAGTCTAGCGGGAGGGTCGAATGAGCAGTTCTTC.

Ten or more counts support this clonotype. Because this beta chain is a stray read in a library intended to capture alpha chains, its abundance should not be given much weight. This chain links TRBV5-5 with TRBJ1-2; 8 positions match TRBD1. In germline, CDR1 is SGHKS, CDR2 YYEKEE (reference sequence). Trimming cost V 4 bases and J 8 bases; bases outside gene matches: 4. The CDR3 contains 12 residues. The CDR3 spells CASSLDRDGYTF. CDR3 DNA sequence: TGTGCCAGCAGCCTGGACAGGGACGGCTACACCTTC.

About this clonotype itself: A library prepared for alpha chains yielded this beta chain as an off-target read; its size is of little meaning. The chain has TRBV6-2 or TRBV6-3 and TRBJ2-2; 8 bases fit TRBD2. V lost 8 bases and J lost 4; bases outside the gene matches: 6. The CDR3 has 14 residues. Germline CDR1 reads MNHEY; CDR2 reads SVGEGT. The CDR3 loop is CASLGAGVTGELFF. The CDR3 bases are TGTGCCAGCTTAGGAGCGGGGGTCACCGGGGAGCTGTTTTTT.

This clonotype was observed at least ten times. This beta chain represents an off-target read in a library built for alpha chains; its size is of limited meaning. The V and J genes are TRBV7-3 and TRBJ1-5; 7 nucleotides agree with TRBD1. The CDR3 has 15 residues. Germline-derived CDR1 and CDR2 are SGHTA and FQGTGA. The ends lost 5 bases at V and 0 bases at J; junction bases unmatched: 4. For the CDR3, the DNA is TGTGCCAGCAGCCGAGGGACAGATAGCAATCAGCCCCAGCATTTT. Translating it yields CASSRGTDSNQPQHF.

This clonotype is medium-sized (0.01 to 0.1%) within its sample. This beta chain represents an off-target read in a library built for alpha chains; its size is of limited meaning. The chain carries TRBV6-2 or TRBV6-3 and TRBJ1-5; D is uncertain. CDR3 length: 13 residues. Germline V gene sequence: CDR1 MNHEY, CDR2 SVGEGT. Deletions cut 3 bases from V and 2 bases from J, with 5 bases between. The CDR3 coding sequence is TGTGCCAGCAGTTATACAGGCAATCAGCCCCAGCATTTT. Translating it yields CASSYTGNQPQHF.

This clonotype was seen a few times. Because the library targeted alpha chains, this beta chain is an off-target read whose size means little. The chain couples TRBV6-5 to TRBJ2-7, with 7 bases that match TRBD1. CDR1 is MNHEY, CDR2 SVGAGI, per germline. Losses at the gene ends were 6 bases for V and 10 bases for J; bases not matched to a gene: 6. This CDR3 has 11 amino acids. The CDR3: CASRDTGVQYF. CDR3 DNA sequence: TGTGCCAGCAGAGACACAGGGGTTCAGTACTTC.

This clonotype was seen at least ten times. With the library built for alpha chains, this beta chain is off target and its frequency is not meaningful. The CDR3 protein is CASTVSAWDTQYF. CDR3 bases: TGTGCCAGCACAGTATCAGCCTGGGATACGCAGTATTTT. The V gene is TRBV6-1, the J gene TRBJ2-3; D remains ambiguous. The germline gives CDR1 MNHNS, CDR2 SASEGT. The CDR3 runs to 13 residues. Trimming took 7 bases from V and 6 from J, leaving 14 bases between them.

This clonotype is termed large (0.1 to 1%). Little can be read into the size of this beta chain, an off-target read in a library designed for alpha chains. The chain is built from TRBV6-6 and TRBJ1-1; 7 positions agree with TRBD1. This CDR3 contains 15 residues. Germline loops: CDR1 MNHNY, CDR2 SVGAGI (reference sequence). V shed 2 bases and J 5 bases; nucleotides not matched to a gene: 8. CDR3 amino acids: CASSYKGARGTEAFF. The CDR3 DNA sequence: TGTGCCAGCAGTTACAAGGGGGCGCGGGGAACTGAAGCTTTCTTT.

This clonotype was seen repeatedly, ten times or more. Since the library was made to target alpha chains, this beta chain is a stray read and its abundance is not meaningful. V and J are TRBV3-1 and TRBJ2-1; 12 bases are a match to TRBD2. Germline CDR1 and CDR2: LGHDT and YNNKEL (reference sequence). Losses at the gene ends were 4 bases for V and 7 bases for J; bases not matched to a gene: 5. The CDR3 is made up of 15 amino acids. The CDR3 is CASSPETSGSNEQFF. The CDR3 DNA follows: TGTGCCAGCAGCCCCGAGACTAGCGGGAGTAATGAGCAGTTCTTC.

This clonotype is judged medium-sized. For a library built for alpha chains, this beta chain is a stray read; little rests on its size. The chain joins TRBV5-6 to TRBJ2-7; the D gene is possibly TRBD1 (6 bases). Trimming left V 5 bases short and J 4 bases short, with 13 bases between. This CDR3 region has 13 residues. Germline CDR1 SGHDT, CDR2 YYEEEE. The CDR3 coding sequence is TGTGCCAGCAGACAACTCACAGGGTACGAGCAGTACTTC. Translating it yields CASRQLTGYEQYF.